This note documents a single T cell receptor (beta chain) sequence. As yet, its antigen is unknown. The data stem from a study of CD8+ T cells in alopecia areata. Study details: Dosing with tofacitinib proceeded for 6 to 18 months, followed by 6 months off drug. Study results and caveats: The study found higher clonality in lesional than normal scalp, especially in alopecia totalis/universalis. Scalp sample sequencing also detects resident alphabeta T cells of normal skin.

The CDR3 spans 14 residues. Germline V lookup: CDR1 SGDLS, CDR2 YYNGEE. V lost 5 bases to trimming and J lost 3 bases; unmatched junction nucleotides: 6. It was cDNA, reverse transcribed from extracted RNA, that served as the sequencing template. The table came from immunoSEQ multiplex PCR; TCRdb's copy has only in-frame clones and leaves some out. The sample lists 110,000 to 150,000 clones; 40% to 65% were seen once. The material was CD4+ T cells sorted from blood, obtained at week 0. The chain is built from TRBV9 and TRBJ2-5; 8 nucleotides line up with TRBD2. This TCR derives from a human donor with alopecia areata. This CDR3 reads CASSPGGPKETQYF. CDR3 in DNA: TGTGCCAGCAGTCCGGGAGGGCCGAAAGAGACCCAGTACTTC.